Shown below are 24 T cell receptor beta chains from a single sample sequenced in a study of blood T cell repertoires in COVID-19. TCRdb keeps only in-frame clones here, not all; method: immunoSEQ multiplex PCR. There are fewer than 250,000 clones in the sample; around 90% occur only once, and 0.82% lies in the top ten. Sequenced sample: peripheral blood. The receptors derive from a man between 60 and 70 years old with COVID-19, enrolled during active disease.

The chain's CDR3 is CASSFRQGTWVGDSPLHF. In DNA, the CDR3 is TGTGCCAGCAGTTTTCGACAGGGGACATGGGTTGGTGATTCACCCCTCCACTTT. The gene calls are TRBV28 and TRBJ1-6; 8 positions match TRBD1. This CDR3 has 18 residues. Germline CDR1 is MDHEN and CDR2 is SYDVKM. J was trimmed by 8 bases and V by 3 bases; bases with no gene match: 15.

V is TRBV4-2 and J is TRBJ2-7; 16 bases align to TRBD2. The CDR3 consists of 17 residues. V trimming: 3 bases; J trimming: 0 bases; junction bases outside the gene matches: 2. Germline V gene data show CDR1 as LGHNA and CDR2 as YNFKEQ. The CDR3 spells CASSQGLAGGGSYEQYF. The CDR3 nucleotides read TGTGCCAGCAGCCAGGGACTAGCGGGAGGGGGCTCCTACGAGCAGTACTTC.

This chain links TRBV15 with TRBJ2-7; 7 positions match TRBD1. The CDR3 has 15 amino acids. With V trimmed by 5 bases and J by 2 bases, 9 bases remained unmatched. The germline gives CDR1 LNHNV, CDR2 YYDKDF (reference sequence). CDR3 loop: CATSRGRGSTYEQYF. CDR3 DNA: TGTGCCACCAGCCGGGGCAGGGGGTCGACCTACGAGCAGTACTTC.

The DNA of the CDR3 is TGTGCCAGCAGCTTGGACAAGGGGACCGGGGAGCTGTTTTTT. It specifies CASSLDKGTGELFF. The V call is TRBV5-4, the J call TRBJ2-2; tentative D call: TRBD1 (5 bases). The CDR3 consists of 14 residues. V lost 0 bases and J lost 5, with 8 bases in between. Germline V gives CDR1 SGHNT, CDR2 YYREEE (reference sequence).

This CDR3 is CASSGGAGGQLPSYNEQFF. DNA of the CDR3: TGTGCCAGCAGCGGGGGAGCGGGAGGGCAACTCCCATCCTACAATGAGCAGTTCTTC. This chain uses TRBV9 with TRBJ2-1, with TRBD2 matching 10 bases. Germline V gives CDR1 SGDLS, CDR2 YYNGEE. The ends lost 3 bases at V and 1 base at J; junction bases unmatched: 13. The CDR3 is 19 amino acids. Supplemented by reference TRBV9 and TRBJ2-1, the full variable domain reads DSGVTQTPKHLITATGQRVTLRCSPRSGDLSVYWYQQSLDQGLQFLIQYYNGEERAKGNILERFSAQQFPDLHSELNLSSLELGDSALYFCASSGGAGGQLPSYNEQFFGPGTRLTVL.

The chain links TRBV4-1 to TRBJ2-1; tentatively, D is TRBD2 (6 bases). Germline V gene lookup returns CDR1 MGHRA and CDR2 YSYEKL. V was trimmed by 5 bases and J by 0 bases, leaving 14 bases between them. This CDR3 has 16 amino acids. CDR3 DNA sequence: TGCGCCAGCAGCGCAACCCGGGGGATCTCCTACAATGAGCAGTTCTTC. It translates to CASSATRGISYNEQFF.

The chain employs TRBV28 and TRBJ2-7; no firm D call. Trimming stripped 5 bases from V and 4 bases from J, with 6 bases between. The CDR3 has 11 amino acids. CDR1 and CDR2 (germline): MDHEN, SYDVKM. The CDR3 protein is CASSQRYEQYF. In nucleotides, the CDR3 is TGTGCCAGCAGTCAGAGGTACGAGCAGTACTTC. Full variable domain (missing parts from reference TRBV28 and TRBJ2-7): DVKVTQSSRYLVKRTGEKVFLECVQDMDHENMFWYRQDPGLGLRLIYFSYDVKMKEKGDIPEGYSVSREKKERFSLILESASTNQTSMYLCASSQRYEQYFGPGTRLTVT.

The V and J genes are TRBV10-3 and TRBJ2-7, with 7 bases lining up with TRBD1. Germline CDR1 ENHRY, CDR2 SYGVKD. CDR3 length: 14 amino acids. V dropped 3 bases and J dropped 1; count of bases not matched to a gene: 3. The chain's CDR3 is CAISELQGSYEQYF. The CDR3, as DNA: TGTGCCATCAGTGAATTACAGGGGTCCTACGAGCAGTACTTC.

The DNA of the CDR3 is TGTGCCAGCAGCCGGACTAGCGGGACCAGCTCCTACAATGAGCAGTTCTTC. Translated, it gives CASSRTSGTSSYNEQFF. The V call is TRBV7-6, the J call TRBJ2-1; 12 bases line up with TRBD2. J was trimmed by 0 bases and V by 5 bases; bases with no gene match: 5. Germline loops: CDR1 SGHVS, CDR2 FNYEAQ. The CDR3 contains 17 residues.

The rearrangement links TRBV4-2 to TRBJ2-3; TRBD2 matches 15 bases. The trim removed 1 base at V and 7 bases at J, leaving 12 bases unmatched. Germline V lookup: CDR1 LGHNA, CDR2 YNFKEQ. This CDR3 is 19 amino acids long. CDR3 sequence (DNA): TGTGCCAGCAGCCAAGGGACTAGCGGGAGGGACGCAGTCGGGAATACGCAGTATTTT. It is translated as CASSQGTSGRDAVGNTQYF.

The rearrangement links TRBV27 to TRBJ1-1, with TRBD1 as a possible D gene (5 bases). The CDR3 contains 14 residues. V was pared by 7 bases and J by 5 bases, with 17 bases between. Germline V CDR1 and CDR2: MNHEY, SMNVEV (reference sequence). CDR3 nucleotides: TGTGCCAGCATGAGGGCCGACGGGGGGACTGAAGCTTTCTTT. It is translated as CASMRADGGTEAFF.

This sequence joins TRBV6-5 and TRBJ1-6; no clear D. Trimming removed 0 bases from V and 8 bases from J, with 8 bases in between. Germline CDR1 reads MNHEY; CDR2 reads SVGAGI. This CDR3 has 14 amino acids. CDR3 bases: TGTGCCAGCAGTTACTCGAACTCCGATTCACCCCTCCACTTT. Its protein is CASSYSNSDSPLHF.

The V call is TRBV7-8, the J call TRBJ1-1, with 11 bases lining up with TRBD1. Unmatched junction bases numbered 6, after V lost 6 bases and J lost 0 bases. CDR1 and CDR2 (germline): SGHVS, FQNEAQ. This CDR3 spans 16 amino acids. CDR3 DNA: TGTGCCAGCAGACAGGGACAGGGGGTAGTGAACACTGAAGCTTTCTTT. Its translation is CASRQGQGVVNTEAFF.

J is TRBJ2-2 and V is TRBV10-1; perhaps TRBD2 as D (5 bases). This CDR3 contains 16 residues. The germline V gene has CDR1 WNHNN and CDR2 SYGVQD (reference sequence). V was shortened by 0 bases and J by 0 bases, with 8 bases between the two germline ends. This CDR3 is CASSESQRANTGELFF. The CDR3 DNA sequence: TGCGCCAGCAGTGAGTCGCAGAGGGCGAACACCGGGGAGCTGTTTTTT.

V usage is TRBV5-1 and J usage is TRBJ2-1, with 11 bases identical to TRBD1. The CDR3 totals 16 residues. The germline gives CDR1 SGHRS, CDR2 YFSETQ. With V trimmed by 4 bases and J by 3 bases, 6 bases remained unmatched. CDR3 nucleotides: TGCGCCAGCAGCAAGGACAGGGGGCGAGTCTACAATGAGCAGTTCTTC. Protein: CASSKDRGRVYNEQFF.

The J gene is TRBJ2-1, the V gene TRBV15; D perhaps matches TRBD1 (6 bases). Trimming cost V 0 bases and J 9 bases, with 18 bases left between them. The V gene's germline CDR1 is LNHNV and CDR2 YYDKDF (reference sequence). The CDR3 length is 16 residues. For the CDR3, the DNA is TGTGCCACCAGCAGAGATTTCGGCAGGGGACGGGGTGAGCAGTTCTTC. It specifies CATSRDFGRGRGEQFF.

V is TRBV11-2 and J is TRBJ2-2; possible D gene TRBD1, 6 bases. The CDR3 contains 16 residues. V lost 2 bases to trimming and J lost 5 bases, with 15 bases between them. Germline loops: CDR1 SGHAT, CDR2 FQNNGV. CDR3 sequence reads: CASSLTYRALTGELFF. In DNA form, the CDR3 reads TGTGCCAGCAGCTTAACTTACAGGGCGCTAACCGGGGAGCTGTTTTTT.

This sequence joins TRBV28 and TRBJ1-4; weak D call: TRBD1 (6 bases). Germline V lookup: CDR1 MDHEN, CDR2 SYDVKM. There are 14 residues in the CDR3. Trimming shortened V by 3 bases and J by 8 bases, and 13 bases separated the two germline ends. The CDR3 DNA sequence: TGTGCCAGCAGTTTCACAGGGTACGTGGAAAAACTGTTTTTT. Protein sequence: CASSFTGYVEKLFF. The variable domain in full, completed from reference TRBV28 and TRBJ1-4, reads DVKVTQSSRYLVKRTGEKVFLECVQDMDHENMFWYRQDPGLGLRLIYFSYDVKMKEKGDIPEGYSVSREKKERFSLILESASTNQTSMYLCASSFTGYVEKLFFGSGTQLSVL.

This clone was observed once. This chain links TRBV19 with TRBJ2-2; the match to TRBD2 covers 16 bases. With V trimmed by 9 bases and J by 5 bases, 9 bases remained unmatched. Germline lookup yields CDR1 LNHDA and CDR2 SQIVND (reference sequence). This CDR3 comprises 17 residues. The CDR3 loop reads CASGTSGGAGLTGELFF. CDR3 sequence (DNA): TGTGCCAGCGGGACTAGCGGGGGGGCCGGATTGACCGGGGAGCTGTTTTTT. Variable domain in full (rest from reference TRBV19 and TRBJ2-2): DGGITQSPKYLFRKEGQNVTLSCEQNLNHDAMYWYRQDPGQGLRLIYYSQIVNDFQKGDIAEGYSVSREKKESFPLTVTSAQKNPTAFYLCASGTSGGAGLTGELFFGEGSRLTVL.

J is TRBJ2-2 and V is TRBV23-1; 9 nucleotides match TRBD1. TRBV23-1 is reported as an ORF; its role is uncertain. Trimming at V came to 3 bases and at J to 0 bases, leaving 5 bases not matched to a gene. The CDR3 is 17 amino acids. The CDR3 DNA sequence: TGCGCCAGCAGTCATCCCCGGGACAGGGCGAACACCGGGGAGCTGTTTTTT. Protein product: CASSHPRDRANTGELFF.

This chain uses TRBV30 with TRBJ2-7, with TRBD2 identical over 11 bases. In germline, CDR1 is GTSNPN, CDR2 SVGIG (reference sequence). This CDR3 comprises 16 residues. Losses at the gene ends were 0 bases for V and 7 bases for J; bases not matched to a gene: 11. The chain's CDR3 is CAWSVLKLAGVGEQYF. The CDR3 DNA sequence: TGTGCCTGGAGTGTACTAAAACTAGCGGGAGTAGGAGAGCAGTACTTC.

This clone was counted a single time. V gene TRBV28 combines with J gene TRBJ1-1; D remains unclear. Germline CDR1 reads MDHEN; CDR2 reads SYDVKM. The CDR3 loop spans 16 amino acids. V was clipped by 3 bases and J by 0 bases, with 14 bases between them. CDR3 protein: CASSFYGKGLNTEAFF. CDR3 DNA sequence: TGTGCCAGCAGTTTTTACGGGAAGGGTTTGAACACTGAAGCTTTCTTT.

The V and J genes are TRBV5-1 and TRBJ1-5, with a tentative D call TRBD1 (5 bases). Germline CDR1 reads SGHRS; CDR2 reads YFSETQ. The V and J ends lost 7 bases and 7 bases respectively, with 21 bases between them. The CDR3 has 15 amino acids. The CDR3 protein is CASQSAGRKDQPQHF. In DNA, the CDR3 is TGCGCCAGCCAATCGGCGGGGCGTAAGGACCAGCCCCAGCATTTT.

J is TRBJ1-2 and V is TRBV15; 8 bases line up with TRBD1. The germline gives CDR1 LNHNV, CDR2 YYDKDF (reference sequence). The CDR3 is made up of 16 amino acids. The J segment lost 4 bases and the V segment lost 0 bases, leaving 7 bases of the junction unmatched. The CDR3 region is CATSRDPRQGIYGYTF. In nucleotides, the CDR3 is TGTGCCACCAGCAGAGATCCGAGACAGGGGATCTATGGCTACACCTTC. The variable domain in full, completed from reference TRBV15 and TRBJ1-2, reads DAMVIQNPRYQVTQFGKPVTLSCSQTLNHNVMYWYQQKSSQAPKLLFHYYDKDFNNEADTPDNFQSRRPNTSFCFLDIRSPGLGDTAMYLCATSRDPRQGIYGYTFGSGTRLTVV.